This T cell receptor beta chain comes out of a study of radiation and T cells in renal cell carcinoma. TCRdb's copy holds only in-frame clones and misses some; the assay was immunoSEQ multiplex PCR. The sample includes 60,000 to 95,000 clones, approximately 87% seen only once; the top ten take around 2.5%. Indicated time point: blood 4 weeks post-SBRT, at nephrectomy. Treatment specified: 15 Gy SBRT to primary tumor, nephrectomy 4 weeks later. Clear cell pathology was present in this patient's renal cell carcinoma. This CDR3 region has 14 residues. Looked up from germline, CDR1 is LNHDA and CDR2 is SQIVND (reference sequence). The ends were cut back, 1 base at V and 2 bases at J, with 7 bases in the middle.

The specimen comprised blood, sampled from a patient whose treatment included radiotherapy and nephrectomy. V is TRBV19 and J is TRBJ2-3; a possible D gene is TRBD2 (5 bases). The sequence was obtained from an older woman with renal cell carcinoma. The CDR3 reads CASSIGRDTDTQYF. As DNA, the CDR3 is TGTGCCAGTAGTATAGGTCGGGACACAGATACGCAGTATTTT.